Listed below are T cell receptor beta chains from one sample, sequenced in a study of blood T cell repertoires in COVID-19. The data were produced by immunoSEQ multiplex PCR, yet TCRdb's version contains in-frame clones alone and is incomplete. The table has 150,000 to 200,000 clones, roughly 90% seen once. The sequencing sample was made of PBMCs or T cells enriched from blood (not recorded which). The receptors stem from a woman in her 50s who had recovered from COVID-19. Each CDR3 is given without its conserved first and last residue. Clone size is given for some rows only: seen once, a few or many times, or a class if the clone is expanded.

j_call,v_call,clone_size,cdr3_aa
TRBJ1-1,TRBV29-1,once,SALVQGRVTEAF
TRBJ1-6,TRBV5-4,few,ASSLGVVRDRRNSPLH
TRBJ2-7,TRBV7-2,-,ASSLVTGVYEQY
TRBJ1-5,TRBV5-8,-,ASSADNNQPQH
TRBJ2-7,TRBV7-9,few,ASSLGTDTYEQY
TRBJ2-7,TRBV5-1,-,ASSRGGVDAEQY
TRBJ2-5,TRBV29-1,-,SVGLAQETQY
TRBJ1-1,TRBV5-1,-,ASSSQTGTLNTEAF
TRBJ2-1,TRBV25-1,once,ASRTSGGSDEQF
TRBJ2-1,TRBV7-3,-,ASSSPNLAGRDEQF
TRBJ1-5,TRBV27,-,ASSFGRGGNQPQH
TRBJ1-5,TRBV2,-,ASSGDNQRNQPQH
TRBJ2-3,TRBV29-1,-,SARDSGSTDTQY
TRBJ2-7,TRBV11-2,-,ASSSLAGSYEQY
TRBJ1-2,TRBV19,once,ASSIAGGNGYT
TRBJ1-1,TRBV4-2,-,ASSQTGEDTEAF
TRBJ1-2,TRBV3-1/TRBV3-2,-,ASSRGTLQGRNGYT
TRBJ2-3,TRBV11-2,-,ASSLTSPQY
TRBJ1-5,TRBV6-5,-,ASSTQGVMGQPQH
TRBJ2-1,TRBV27,-,ASSFRERGSSYNEQF
TRBJ1-3,TRBV7-9,-,ASSFYPQGPGNTIY
TRBJ1-1,TRBV6-5,-,ASSYLTGETEAF
TRBJ2-3,TRBV19,-,ASSIGISGGYTDTQY
TRBJ1-2,TRBV20-1,once,SASRQANYGYT
TRBJ2-7,TRBV11-2,-,ASSFLPGRSSYEQY
TRBJ2-5,TRBV11-2,-,ACSRDRGETQY
TRBJ1-6,TRBV3-1/TRBV3-2,-,ASSPGAMNNSPLH
TRBJ2-1,TRBV6-2/TRBV6-3,-,ASSRLAGRNEQF
TRBJ2-1,TRBV6-2/TRBV6-3,-,ASSSRPGQGGDEQF
TRBJ2-3,TRBV19,-,ASSIFWTGYTDTQY
TRBJ2-6,TRBV6-2/TRBV6-3,-,ASSYSGQVPRGANVLT
TRBJ2-3,TRBV19,-,ASSTGLAGVRDTQY
TRBJ2-2,TRBV7-6,once,ASSLAAGQGNGELF
TRBJ1-1,TRBV4-3,once,ASSRGMSEAF
TRBJ2-3,TRBV21-1,-,ASYSTGGTDTQY
TRBJ1-1,TRBV23-1,-,ASSQSDRANTEAF
TRBJ1-5,TRBV4-3,-,ASSLGTGGGQPQH
TRBJ1-4,TRBV27,-,ASSLTEGEKLF
TRBJ2-3,TRBV19,-,ASSKGTRLFQDTQY
TRBJ1-1,TRBV18,-,ASSPDRGTEAF
TRBJ1-2,TRBV5-4,-,ASSAGWGEGGYT
TRBJ1-2,TRBV7-2,-,ASSNMRGNYGYT
TRBJ2-2,TRBV6-2/TRBV6-3,once,ASSYFGTGPGELF
TRBJ2-3,TRBV9,-,ASSARDSGGMYTQY